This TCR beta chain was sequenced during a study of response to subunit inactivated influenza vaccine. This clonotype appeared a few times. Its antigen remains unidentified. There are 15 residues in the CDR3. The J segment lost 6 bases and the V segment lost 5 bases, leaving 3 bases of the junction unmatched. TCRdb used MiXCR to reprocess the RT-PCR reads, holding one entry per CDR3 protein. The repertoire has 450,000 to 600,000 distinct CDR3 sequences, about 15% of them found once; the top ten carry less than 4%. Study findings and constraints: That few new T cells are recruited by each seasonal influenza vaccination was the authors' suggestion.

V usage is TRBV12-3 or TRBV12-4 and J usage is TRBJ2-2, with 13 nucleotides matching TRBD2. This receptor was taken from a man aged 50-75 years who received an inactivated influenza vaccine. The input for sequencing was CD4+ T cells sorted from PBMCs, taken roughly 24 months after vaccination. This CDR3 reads CASSTSGGASGELFF. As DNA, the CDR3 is TGTGCCAGCAGTACTAGCGGGGGGGCCTCCGGGGAGCTGTTTTTT.